Below are 16 T cell receptor beta chains sequenced from a single sample in a study of PD-1 and CTLA-4 blockade in melanoma. The repertoire was sequenced with immunoSEQ multiplex PCR; TCRdb's copy has only in-frame clones and lacks some. The sample has around 7,200 clones; 80% are singletons. Sequencing was performed on CD8+ T cells from peripheral blood, taken before anti-PD-1 treatment. These receptors were obtained from a human donor with melanoma.

This clone occurred a few times. The CDR3 sequence: CASSLDRDYEQYF. In DNA form, the CDR3 reads TGTGCCAGTAGCCTAGACAGGGACTACGAGCAGTACTTC. The rearrangement links TRBV19 to TRBJ2-7; 7 bases match TRBD1. CDR1 LNHDA and CDR2 SQIVND come from the germline V gene (reference sequence). This CDR3 region has 13 residues. Trimming cost V 6 bases and J 3 bases; bases outside gene matches: 5.

By its share, this clone is medium-sized (0.01 to 0.1%). V usage is TRBV15 and J usage is TRBJ1-4, with 7 bases identical to TRBD1. The V gene end was trimmed by 1 base and the J gene end by 8 bases; junction bases not matched to a gene: 4. The CDR3 has 14 amino acids. CDR1 and CDR2 from the germline V gene are LNHNV and YYDKDF (reference sequence). This CDR3 reads CATSRGQGEEKLFF. Written as DNA, the CDR3 is TGTGCCACCAGCAGAGGTCAGGGGGAGGAAAAACTGTTTTTT.

Worth noting for this clone: Other DNA sequences from this sample encode an identical CDR3 as well. The rearrangement uses TRBV6-5 and TRBJ2-2; D not certain. Trimming removed 4 bases at V and 5 bases at J, with 5 bases between. CDR3 length: 12 amino acids. Germline values: CDR1 MNHEY, CDR2 SVGAGI. This CDR3 reads CASSLGTGELFF. CDR3 nucleotide sequence: TGTGCCAGCAGTTTGGGGACCGGGGAGCTGTTTTTT.

This rearrangement joins TRBV7-6 to TRBJ1-1; D perhaps matches TRBD1 (5 bases). CDR3 length: 14 residues. V lost 5 bases, J lost 1 base, and 11 bases lay in between. Germline loops: CDR1 SGHVS, CDR2 FNYEAQ. CDR3 residues: CASSGGLSNTEAFF. The CDR3 nucleotides read TGTGCCAGCAGCGGGGGACTCTCGAACACTGAAGCTTTCTTT.

The chain carries TRBV18 and TRBJ1-5; 11 bases agree with TRBD1. Germline loops: CDR1 KGHSH, CDR2 LQKENI. The ends lost 6 bases at V and 5 bases at J; junction bases unmatched: 6. This CDR3 spans 15 amino acids. CDR3 sequence: CASSPGQGAYQPQHF. The CDR3 bases are TGTGCCAGCTCCCCAGGACAGGGGGCATATCAGCCCCAGCATTTT.

The CDR3 nucleotides are TGTGCCATCAGTGAGGCGGGAGAAGGGGATGAGCAGTTCTTC. This translates into CAISEAGEGDEQFF. V is TRBV10-3 and J is TRBJ2-1; 7 bases align to TRBD2. Looked up from germline, CDR1 is ENHRY and CDR2 is SYGVKD. The CDR3 is 14 amino acids. Trimming took 2 bases from V and 8 from J; bases not matched to a gene: 6.

The chain has TRBV6-5 and TRBJ2-1; the D gene is possibly TRBD2 (6 bases). The CDR3 runs to 13 residues. The germline CDR1 and CDR2 sequences are MNHEY and SVGAGI. Trimming left V 6 bases short and J 2 bases short, with 8 bases between. Written as DNA, the CDR3 is TGTGCCAGCAGGGCGGGAACCTACAATGAGCAGTTCTTC. Encoded protein: CASRAGTYNEQFF.

The chain is built from TRBV5-6 and TRBJ2-2; 7 bases map to TRBD2. The CDR3 covers 16 residues. Germline V gene sequence: CDR1 SGHDT, CDR2 YYEEEE. V shed 3 bases and J 4 bases; nucleotides not matched to a gene: 9. The CDR3 coding sequence is TGTGCCAGCAGCTCGCTGGGGGGGATAGGCACCGGGGAGCTGTTTTTT. Its translation: CASSSLGGIGTGELFF. The full variable domain, its missing parts supplied by reference TRBV5-6 and TRBJ2-2, is DAGVTQSPTHLIKTRGQQVTLRCSPKSGHDTVSWYQQALGQGPQFIFQYYEEEERQRGNFPDRFSGHQFPNYSSELNVNALLLGDSALYLCASSSLGGIGTGELFFGEGSRLTVL.

Only one count was recorded for this clone. The J gene is TRBJ2-1, the V gene TRBV11-2; perhaps TRBD2 as D (5 bases). The CDR3 extends over 15 amino acids. Trimming took off 1 base at V and 7 bases at J, with 14 bases between the two ends. The germline V gene encodes CDR1 SGHAT and CDR2 FQNNGV. CDR3 sequence (DNA): TGTGCCAGCAGCTTAGGAGGGAAAGCGGAAAATGAGCAGTTCTTC. Protein sequence: CASSLGGKAENEQFF.

The chain uses TRBV5-1 and TRBJ1-2; D is uncertain. This CDR3 spans 13 amino acids. The germline V gene has CDR1 SGHRS and CDR2 YFSETQ. Trimming stripped 0 bases from V and 3 bases from J, with 6 bases between. This CDR3 is CASSLGGDYGYTF. Here the CDR3 DNA reads TGCGCCAGCAGCTTGGGCGGGGACTATGGCTACACCTTC.

The chain employs TRBV6-2 or TRBV6-3 and TRBJ1-2, with D perhaps matching TRBD1 (6 bases). The length of the CDR3 is 14 residues. V lost 1 base to trimming and J lost 6 bases, with 12 bases between them. Germline CDR1 and CDR2: MNHEY and SVGEGT. The CDR3 DNA follows: TGTGCCAGCAGTTACTTCGCGTCAGGGGATGGCTACACCTTC. Its translation is CASSYFASGDGYTF.

The rearrangement uses TRBV5-8 and TRBJ1-5; 7 bases are a match to TRBD1. The CDR3 sequence is 14 residues long. With 0 bases clipped from V and 4 bases from J, the junction kept 1 base outside the gene matches. Per the germline V gene, CDR1 is SGHTS and CDR2 is YDEGEE. The CDR3 DNA follows: TGTGCCAGCAGCTTGGCACAGGGGAATCAGCCCCAGCATTTT. Its translation: CASSLAQGNQPQHF.

CDR3 DNA sequence: TGTGCCAGAAGCGGAGGAATGGGACTTTACACCGGGGAGCTGTTTTTT. Protein product: CARSGGMGLYTGELFF. The chain combines TRBV7-5 with TRBJ2-2; TRBD2, the table's D call, lacks a check against the DNA. TRBV7-5 is a listed pseudogene. CDR3 size: 16 residues.

This clone was found a few times. The chain uses TRBV7-6 and TRBJ2-7; 9 bases line up with TRBD1. This CDR3 has 17 amino acids. Trimming took 5 bases from V and 3 from J; bases not matched to a gene: 14. From germline, CDR1 is SGHVS and CDR2 FNYEAQ. CDR3 sequence reads: CASSPMLTGTGNYEQYF. CDR3 sequence (DNA): TGTGCCAGCAGCCCTATGTTGACCGGGACAGGGAACTACGAGCAGTACTTC.

CDR3 bases: TGTGCCAGCAGGCTCTGGGCAGGATTGAACACTGAAGCTTTCTTT. Translated: CASRLWAGLNTEAFF. This chain connects TRBV28 to TRBJ1-1; D not certain. CDR3 size: 15 residues. CDR1 and CDR2 from the germline V gene are MDHEN and SYDVKM. Trimming removed 6 bases at V and 0 bases at J, with 14 bases between. Variable domain in full (rest from reference TRBV28 and TRBJ1-1): DVKVTQSSRYLVKRTGEKVFLECVQDMDHENMFWYRQDPGLGLRLIYFSYDVKMKEKGDIPEGYSVSREKKERFSLILESASTNQTSMYLCASRLWAGLNTEAFFGQGTRLTVV.

This sequence joins TRBV27 and TRBJ2-7, with 9 bases lining up with TRBD1. Germline values: CDR1 MNHEY, CDR2 SMNVEV (reference sequence). With 5 bases clipped from V and 5 bases from J, the junction kept 10 bases outside the gene matches. This CDR3 comprises 15 residues. The CDR3 coding sequence is TGTGCCAGCAGTCCCTCCGGGACAGGGATCCACGAGCAGTACTTC. This encodes CASSPSGTGIHEQYF.